A single T cell receptor beta chain is shown here with its context. This entry comes from a study of blood T cells in healthy people across ages. A J-beta primer mix and a sample-barcoded 5' primer were used in a second PCR of roughly 6 to 11 cycles. TCRdb re-derived calls from the 5' RACE reads in MiXCR, one entry per CDR3 protein. This sample has about 930,000 distinct CDR3 sequences; 25% to 35% occur once, and the top ten carry approximately 10%. The CDR3 runs to 12 residues. Germline CDR1 and CDR2: MNHNY and SVGAGI (reference sequence). Germline trimming cut 10 bases from V and 6 bases from J; bases unmatched to any gene: 6. The data also belong to a second study, concerning T cells of mothers and their children.

This chain connects TRBV6-6 to TRBJ2-1; TRBD1 matches 7 bases. This clonotype was sampled from a woman between 40 and 55 years old in good health. Material: blood. The CDR3 DNA follows: TGTGCCATCGGGGCAGGGGGCAATGAGCAGTTCTTC. Translated: CAIGAGGNEQFF.